This TCR beta chain appears in the sequencing data of a study of blood T cells in healthy people across ages. Through a sample-barcoded 5' primer and a J-beta primer mix, a second PCR was run for about 6 to 11 cycles. Carrying 12 random nucleotides, a template-switch adaptor labeled each individual cDNA molecule. TCRdb independently ran MiXCR on the 5' RACE reads; one entry per CDR3 protein. The table records 1.5 million to 2 million distinct CDR3 sequences, roughly 27% of them present only once. This clonotype was found many times. Its antigen is currently unknown. Points from the study as a whole: Higher diversity and more naive CD4+ cells were features of long-lived donors, compared to aged donors.

V lost 6 bases and J lost 13, with 16 bases in between. CDR3 length: 11 residues. Germline CDR1 and CDR2: SQVTM and ANQGSEA. This chain connects TRBV29-1 to TRBJ2-4; D not certain. This clonotype was obtained from a woman aged 25 to 39 in good health. Sequencing used blood. The CDR3 coding sequence is TGCAGCGTGGCGGACCCGGGTGGGCAGTACTTC. The encoded protein is CSVADPGGQYF.